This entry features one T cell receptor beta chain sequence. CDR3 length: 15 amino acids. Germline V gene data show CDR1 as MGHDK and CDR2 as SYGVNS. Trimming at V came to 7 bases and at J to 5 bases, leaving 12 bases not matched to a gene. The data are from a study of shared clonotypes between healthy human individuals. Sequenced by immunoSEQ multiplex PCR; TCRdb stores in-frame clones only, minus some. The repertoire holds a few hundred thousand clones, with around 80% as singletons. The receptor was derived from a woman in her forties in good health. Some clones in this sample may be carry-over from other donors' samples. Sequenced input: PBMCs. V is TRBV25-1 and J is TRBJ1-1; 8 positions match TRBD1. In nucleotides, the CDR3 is TGTGCCAGCATCCGAGGGGTCAGGGGGCAGACTGAAGCTTTCTTT. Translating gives CASIRGVRGQTEAFF.